The next 10 T cell receptor beta chains were all read from a single sample in a study of blood T cell repertoires in COVID-19 (dated by TCRdb to about 2020). Receptors were amplified or captured by the immunoSEQ multiplex PCR assay. Not all clones reach the TCRdb copy of this immuneACCESS table, which keeps in-frame sequences only. Checked studies attribute under half of the gap to unresolved V genes and leave the rest unexplained. For this sample there are hundreds of thousands of clones; 89% appear just once. Clones ranked in the top ten supply roughly 0.84% of the sample. Sequences were obtained from peripheral blood. All receptors come from a man between 18 and 35 years old with COVID-19, enrolled during active disease.

The CDR3 spells CATGPQGAFGELFF. The DNA of the CDR3 is TGTGCCACGGGACCCCAGGGGGCATTCGGGGAGCTGTTTTTT. This chain links TRBV3-1 (or the pseudogene TRBV3-2) with TRBJ2-2; 8 bases agree with TRBD1. The CDR3 sequence is 14 residues long. In germline, CDR1 is LGHDT, CDR2 YNNKEL (reference sequence). The ends lost 10 bases at V and 7 bases at J; junction bases unmatched: 11.

The table lists this clone with a count of one. Other DNA variants within this sample encode the same CDR3. The chain is built from TRBV12-3 or TRBV12-4 and TRBJ2-5, with a possible D match to TRBD2 (6 bases). V lost 3 bases, J lost 2 bases, and 7 bases lay in between. The CDR3 runs to 13 residues. The CDR3 DNA reads TGTGCCAGCAGTTTGGGACTTCAAGAGACCCAGTACTTC. Encoded protein: CASSLGLQETQYF.

The rearrangement links TRBV5-4 to TRBJ2-7; D call uncertain. V lost 3 bases and J 2 bases, leaving 9 bases between the germline ends. This CDR3 is built from 13 residues. Germline lookup yields CDR1 SGHNT and CDR2 YYREEE (reference sequence). In DNA form, the CDR3 reads TGTGCCAGCAGCTCTGGAGATCCCTACGAGCAGTACTTC. Protein product: CASSSGDPYEQYF.

The chain carries TRBV6-5 and TRBJ2-7, with a weak D call TRBD1 (5 bases). Germline V gives CDR1 MNHEY, CDR2 SVGAGI. The ends were cut back, 6 bases at V and 5 bases at J, with 11 bases in the middle. The CDR3 sequence is 12 residues long. CDR3 bases: TGTGCCAGCAGCAGGGTGCGGAACGAGCAGTACTTC. This codes for CASSRVRNEQYF.

The rearrangement uses TRBV4-1 and TRBJ2-7, with TRBD1 identical over 9 bases. Germline CDR1 MGHRA, CDR2 YSYEKL. The CDR3 loop spans 15 amino acids. Losses at the gene ends were 2 bases for V and 1 base for J; bases not matched to a gene: 3. CDR3 nucleotide sequence: TGCGCCAGCAGCCAATCGACAGGGGGTTCCTACGAGCAGTACTTC. It specifies CASSQSTGGSYEQYF.

This clone has a single count. The V gene is TRBV5-1, the J gene TRBJ1-1; 7 bases fit TRBD1. V dropped 1 base and J dropped 7; count of bases not matched to a gene: 7. Per the germline V gene, CDR1 is SGHRS and CDR2 is YFSETQ. The CDR3 is 14 amino acids. The CDR3 is CASSLWGQGDEAFF. DNA of the CDR3: TGCGCCAGCAGCTTGTGGGGGCAGGGGGATGAAGCTTTCTTT.

V gene TRBV2 combines with J gene TRBJ1-3; 9 nucleotides line up with TRBD1. Germline lookup yields CDR1 SNHLY and CDR2 FYNNEI. The CDR3 length is 12 residues. Trimming removed 6 bases from V and 8 bases from J; junction bases left unmatched: 2. As DNA, the CDR3 is TGTGCCAGCAGGGACAGGGGAGACACCATATATTTT. Amino acid sequence: CASRDRGDTIYF. Based on the CDR3 plus reference TRBV2 and TRBJ1-3, the full variable domain is EPEVTQTPSHQVTQMGQEVILRCVPISNHLYFYWYRQILGQKVEFLVSFYNNEISEKSEIFDDQFSVERPDGSNFTLKIRSTKLEDSAMYFCASRDRGDTIYFGEGSWLTVV.

The V call is TRBV7-2, the J call TRBJ2-1; D is unresolved. Trimming pared 1 base from V and 6 bases from J, leaving 13 bases between. The CDR3 is made up of 15 amino acids. CDR1 is SGHTA and CDR2 is FQGNSA in the germline V gene. CDR3 nucleotide sequence: TGTGCCAGCAGCTTAGGATCAAGCCGGGTCAATGAGCAGTTCTTC. Amino acid sequence: CASSLGSSRVNEQFF. The whole variable domain, filled in from reference TRBV7-2 and TRBJ2-1, reads GAGVSQSPSNKVTEKGKDVELRCDPISGHTALYWYRQSLGQGLEFLIYFQGNSAPDKSGLPSDRFSAERTGGSVSTLTIQRTQQEDSAVYLCASSLGSSRVNEQFFGPGTRLTVL.

This clone has more than one count but fewer than ten. The chain couples TRBV2 to TRBJ1-4; D is undetermined. V lost 7 bases and J lost 5, with 11 bases in between. The CDR3 has 13 amino acids. The germline V gene encodes CDR1 SNHLY and CDR2 FYNNEI. The CDR3 protein is CASIPELNEKLFF. The CDR3 nucleotides are TGTGCCAGCATTCCAGAATTGAATGAAAAACTGTTTTTT.

This chain joins TRBV7-9 and TRBJ1-2; 9 bases fit TRBD1. The CDR3 has 15 residues. V shed 1 base and J 6 bases; nucleotides not matched to a gene: 6. Per the germline V gene, CDR1 is SEHNR and CDR2 is FQNEAQ (reference sequence). In nucleotides, the CDR3 is TGTGCCAGCAGCTTAGGGACAGGGGCAGGGAATGGCTACACCTTC. Its protein is CASSLGTGAGNGYTF.